A selection of T cell receptor beta chains follows, all from one sample in a study of tumor-infiltrating lymphocytes in primary liver carcinoma. TCRdb reprocessed the multiplex PCR reads via MiXCR and lists one record per CDR3 protein. The data contain almost 200,000 distinct CDR3 sequences, less than 75% of them seen just once; the ten biggest clones take up approximately 6.5%. The sequenced material came from peripheral blood. The receptors were sampled from a woman aged 55-70 years with primary liver carcinoma and hepatitis B virus infection. The conserved cysteine and the conserved F or W are not part of the CDR3 here. Fields, in order: J gene, V gene, CDR3 protein.

>TRBJ2-3|TRBV28
ASIQAGSTDTQY
>TRBJ2-3|TRBV12-3/TRBV12-4
ASRDGSSGRGSTDTQY
>TRBJ2-1|TRBV11-1
ASSNRGQGGANDQF
>TRBJ2-3|TRBV11-2
ASSTRTSGRQNTQY
>TRBJ2-5|TRBV5-5
ASSFGFRGDETQY
>TRBJ1-1|TRBV4-2
ASSQVTAGAGDAEAF
>TRBJ2-5|TRBV7-9
ASSYRASGIETQY
>TRBJ2-3|TRBV6-5
ASKSKRGTVTQY
>TRBJ2-1|TRBV28
VSSFGRSSGIDNEQF
>TRBJ2-1|TRBV11-3
VSSSNLVGQAEHF
>TRBJ2-5|TRBV11-2
ASSLAEARETQY
>TRBJ2-7|TRBV7-8
ASGLPMRDQY
>TRBJ1-4|TRBV6-5
ASRGQGEKLF
>TRBJ2-3|TRBV24-1
ATSGLGRGRNADTQY
>TRBJ2-1|TRBV11-1
ASSLMSSRGNERF
>TRBJ2-1|TRBV11-3
TSGASSYNEQF
>TRBJ2-3|TRBV11-2
ASSQGSRGYRQY
>TRBJ2-1|TRBV7-4
ASSPQGGASGSHGEQF
>TRBJ1-5|TRBV28
ASRGDGTINQPQH
>TRBJ2-3|TRBV5-1
ASSLTHKDTQY
>TRBJ1-2|TRBV4-1
ASSQVPQRGFHGYT
>TRBJ2-3|TRBV7-9
ASSLDASSTDTQY
>TRBJ2-1|TRBV6-6
ASSSVERAYNGQF
>TRBJ2-1|TRBV6-1
VSSGGGSYNEQF
>TRBJ2-3|TRBV11-2
ARSLVGLATSTDTQY
>TRBJ1-1|TRBV6-5
ASSYHPKAF
>TRBJ1-1|TRBV29-1
SFQRDMWSEAL
>TRBJ2-3|TRBV6-2/TRBV6-3
ASSYSRSSGDGTDTRY
>TRBJ2-1|TRBV5-4
ASSFPLGGEQF
>TRBJ2-6|TRBV11-3
ASSLKMTGANVLT
>TRBJ1-5|TRBV7-9
ASSPERVSSNQPQH
>TRBJ2-1|TRBV5-1
ASSLGQGSDEQF
>TRBJ1-4|TRBV28
ASKTGGGWKLF
>TRBJ2-5|TRBV11-1
ASGSDSQEIQY
>TRBJ1-2|TRBV11-2
ASSLEGNTNYDYT
>TRBJ2-1|TRBV11-2
ASSLGEWGPNNEQF
>TRBJ2-6|TRBV29-1
SVGQSSGANVLT
>TRBJ2-3|TRBV4-1
ASSQGNSGRATATQY
>TRBJ2-1|TRBV28
ASSLLEGDGNEQF
>TRBJ2-7|TRBV6-5
ASSVGQGLSYEQC
>TRBJ1-5|TRBV6-6
ACRFRGSNQPQH
>TRBJ2-1|TRBV7-8
ANSLGVWASGRDEQF
>TRBJ1-5|TRBV12-3/TRBV12-4
ASSPRTGPQH
>TRBJ1-6|TRBV11-3
ASSSDSHNSSLH
>TRBJ1-1|TRBV12-3/TRBV12-4
ASSLDGWLSEAL
>TRBJ2-7|TRBV12-3/TRBV12-4
ASSPPGQGYERY
>TRBJ2-3|TRBV4-2
ASSKGRETCTDTQY
>TRBJ2-2|TRBV6-1
TISDGGQTNTGELF
>TRBJ2-5|TRBV11-3
ASRDRGTEGKTQY
>TRBJ2-2|TRBV13
ASSPWTGNTGELF
>TRBJ2-1|TRBV2
ASSVAGGYNEQF
>TRBJ2-1|TRBV5-5
TRSFPGLARPNEQF